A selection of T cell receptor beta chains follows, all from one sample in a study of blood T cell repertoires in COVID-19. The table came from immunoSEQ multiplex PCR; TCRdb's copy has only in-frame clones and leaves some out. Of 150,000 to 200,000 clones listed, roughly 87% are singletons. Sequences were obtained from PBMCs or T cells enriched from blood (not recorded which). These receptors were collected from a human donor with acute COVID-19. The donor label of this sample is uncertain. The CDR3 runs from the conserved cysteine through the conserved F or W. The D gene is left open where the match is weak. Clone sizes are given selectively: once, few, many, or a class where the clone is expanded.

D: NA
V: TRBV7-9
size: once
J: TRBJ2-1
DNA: TGTGCCAGCAGCTTACGAGGGTGGGGGGGCTGCAATGAGCAGTTCTTC
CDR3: CASSLRGWGGCNEQFF

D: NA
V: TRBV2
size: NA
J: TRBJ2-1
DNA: TGTGCCAGCAGACCACTCCAACTTTCCTACAATGAGCAGTTCTTC
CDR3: CASRPLQLSYNEQFF

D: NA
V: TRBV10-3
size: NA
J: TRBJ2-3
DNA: TGTGCCATCAGTGGCGGGAACGGGGATACGCAGTATTTT
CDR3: CAISGGNGDTQYF

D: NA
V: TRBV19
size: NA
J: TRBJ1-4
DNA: TGTGCCAGTAGTATAATTCGGGGGTTAAATGAAAAACTGTTTTTT
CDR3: CASSIIRGLNEKLFF

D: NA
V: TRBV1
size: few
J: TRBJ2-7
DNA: TGCACCAGCAGCCAACCCTGGGACAGGGGCTACGAGCAGTACTTC
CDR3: CTSSQPWDRGYEQYF

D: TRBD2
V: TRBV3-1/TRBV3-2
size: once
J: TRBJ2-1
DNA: TGTGCCAGCAGCCAAGCAGGGACTAGCGGATACAATGAGCAGTTCTTC
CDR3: CASSQAGTSGYNEQFF

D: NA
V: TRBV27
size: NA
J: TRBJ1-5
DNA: TGTGCCAGCAGTTTGAAGGAGAATCAGCCCCAGCATTTT
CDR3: CASSLKENQPQHF

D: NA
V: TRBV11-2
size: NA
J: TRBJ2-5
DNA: TGTGCCAGCACCCTACAAGAGACCCAGTACTTC
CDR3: CASTLQETQYF

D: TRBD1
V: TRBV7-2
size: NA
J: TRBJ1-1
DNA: TGTGCCAGCAGCTCGTCAGGGGGCGTTACTGAAGCTTTCTTT
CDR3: CASSSSGGVTEAFF

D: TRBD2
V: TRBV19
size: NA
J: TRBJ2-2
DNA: TGTGCCAGTAGTATGGTAGCGGGGAACACCGGGGAGCTGTTTTTT
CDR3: CASSMVAGNTGELFF

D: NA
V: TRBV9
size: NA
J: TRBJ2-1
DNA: TGTGCCAGCAGCGTAGTCGGGGTTGGGAGTGAGCAGTTCTTC
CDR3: CASSVVGVGSEQFF

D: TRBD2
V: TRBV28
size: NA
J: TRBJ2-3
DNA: TGTGCCAGCAGTCCCCCAAGCGGGGGGGCAGATACGCAGTATTTT
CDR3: CASSPPSGGADTQYF

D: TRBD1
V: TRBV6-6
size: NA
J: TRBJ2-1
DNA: TGTGCCAGCAGTTATCCGACAGGGGGGCTAGGCAATGAGCAGTTCTTC
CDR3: CASSYPTGGLGNEQFF

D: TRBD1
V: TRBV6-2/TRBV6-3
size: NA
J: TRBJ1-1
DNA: TGTGCCAGCAGGTACCGAGGGGGCCCCAACACTGAAGCTTTCTTT
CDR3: CASRYRGGPNTEAFF

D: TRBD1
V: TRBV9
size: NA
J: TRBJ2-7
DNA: TGTGCCAGCAGCTCAGGGGGCAAAGGGCAGTACTTC
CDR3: CASSSGGKGQYF

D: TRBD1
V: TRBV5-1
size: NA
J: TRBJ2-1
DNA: TGCGCCAGCAGCGGAACCTCGGGACAGAATTACAATGAGCAGTTCTTC
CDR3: CASSGTSGQNYNEQFF

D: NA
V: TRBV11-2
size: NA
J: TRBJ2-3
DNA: TGTGCCAGCGTCGGGCGGGGCCCTTTAGATACGCAGTATTTT
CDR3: CASVGRGPLDTQYF

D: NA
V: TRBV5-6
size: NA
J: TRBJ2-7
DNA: TGTGCCAGCAGCTGGAGGCTGGACTCCTACGAGCAGTACTTC
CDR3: CASSWRLDSYEQYF

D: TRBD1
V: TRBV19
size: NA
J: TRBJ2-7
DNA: TGTGCCAGTAGTATAGGCGAAGGACAGGGGGGACCCTACGAGCAGTACTTC
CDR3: CASSIGEGQGGPYEQYF

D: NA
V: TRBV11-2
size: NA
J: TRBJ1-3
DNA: TGTGCCAGCAGCTCTGGACAGTTAGGCGCTGGAAACACCATATATTTT
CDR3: CASSSGQLGAGNTIYF

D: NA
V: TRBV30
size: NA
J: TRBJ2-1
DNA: TGTGCCTGGGGACCGTCGCTATACAATGAGCAGTTCTTC
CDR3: CAWGPSLYNEQFF

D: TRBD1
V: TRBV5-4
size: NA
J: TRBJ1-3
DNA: TGTGCCAGCAGCCCGGAGACAGGGGGCTCTGGAAACACCATATATTTT
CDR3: CASSPETGGSGNTIYF

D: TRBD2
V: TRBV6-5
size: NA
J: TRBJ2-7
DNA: TGTGCCAGCGCCCCGCAGACTAGCGCCGAGCAGTACTTC
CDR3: CASAPQTSAEQYF

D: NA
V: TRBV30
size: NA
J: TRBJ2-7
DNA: TGTGCCTGGAGTCCGTCCTACGAGCAGTACTTC
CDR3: CAWSPSYEQYF

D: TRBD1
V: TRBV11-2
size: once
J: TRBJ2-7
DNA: TGTGCCAGCAGCTACGGTACGGGCAGGGGGATCTCCTACGAGCAGTACTTC
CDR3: CASSYGTGRGISYEQYF